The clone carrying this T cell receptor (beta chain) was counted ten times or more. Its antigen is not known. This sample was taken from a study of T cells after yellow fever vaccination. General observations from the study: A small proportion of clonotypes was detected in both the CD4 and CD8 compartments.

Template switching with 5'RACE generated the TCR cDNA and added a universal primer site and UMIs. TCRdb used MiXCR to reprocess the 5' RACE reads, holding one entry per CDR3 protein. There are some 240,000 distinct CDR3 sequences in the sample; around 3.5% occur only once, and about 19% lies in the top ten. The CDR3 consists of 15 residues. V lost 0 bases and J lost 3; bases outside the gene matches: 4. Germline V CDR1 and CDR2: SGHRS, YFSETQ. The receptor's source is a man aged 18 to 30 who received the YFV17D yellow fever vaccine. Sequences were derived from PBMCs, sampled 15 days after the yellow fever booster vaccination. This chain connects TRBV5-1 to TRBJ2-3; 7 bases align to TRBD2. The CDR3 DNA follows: TGCGCCAGCAGCTTGGAGCTAGCGGAAACAGATACGCAGTATTTT. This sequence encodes CASSLELAETDTQYF.